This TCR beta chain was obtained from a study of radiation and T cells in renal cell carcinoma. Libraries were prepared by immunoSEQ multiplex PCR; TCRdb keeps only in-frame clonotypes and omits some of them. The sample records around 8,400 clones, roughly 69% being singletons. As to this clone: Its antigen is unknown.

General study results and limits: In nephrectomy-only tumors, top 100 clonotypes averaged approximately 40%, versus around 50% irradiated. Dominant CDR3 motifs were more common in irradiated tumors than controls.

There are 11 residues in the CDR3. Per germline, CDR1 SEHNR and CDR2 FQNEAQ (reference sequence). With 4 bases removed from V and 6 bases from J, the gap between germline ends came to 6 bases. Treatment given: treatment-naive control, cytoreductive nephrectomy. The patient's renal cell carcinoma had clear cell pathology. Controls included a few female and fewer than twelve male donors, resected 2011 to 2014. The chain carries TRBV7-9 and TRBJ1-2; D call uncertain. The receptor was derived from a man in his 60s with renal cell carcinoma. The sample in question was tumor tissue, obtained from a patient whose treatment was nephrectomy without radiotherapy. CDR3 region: CASSSTDGYTF. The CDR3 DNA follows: TGTGCCAGCAGCTCCACCGATGGCTACACCTTC.